This TCR beta chain was captured in a study of beta chain features in type 1 diabetes. CD45RO/CCR7/CD25/CD127/CD95/CD27 sorting isolated CD4+ naive, central memory, regulatory and stem cell-like memory cells. The junction had 6 bases not matched to a gene; V was cut back by 3 bases and J by 7 bases. Germline V gives CDR1 LNHDA, CDR2 SQIVND (reference sequence). This CDR3 is built from 15 residues. This clone has more than one count but fewer than ten. The antigen is undetermined. General study findings and limits: More deletions and fewer insertions at VDJ junctions were seen in type 1 diabetes patients. In every one of the four CD4+ subsets, TCRB CDR3s were moderately but significantly shorter in Type 1 diabetes patients. PCR might favor shorter templates, equally in patients and controls.

Sequencing targeted expressed TCRB transcripts, as all isolated RNA had been reverse transcribed. Only in-frame clones appear in the TCRdb table, and some are missing; sequencing was by immunoSEQ multiplex PCR. The table shows roughly 150,000 clones, with approximately 8.8% occurring only once. J is TRBJ2-2 and V is TRBV19; 9 nucleotides agree with TRBD2. Sequencing input: central memory CD4+ T cells from blood. The receptor was derived from a woman aged 25-40 years with type 1 diabetes. The CDR3 DNA reads as TGTGCCAGTAGTATGCTAGCGGGATCCTTCGGGGAGCTGTTTTTT. It encodes CASSMLAGSFGELFF.